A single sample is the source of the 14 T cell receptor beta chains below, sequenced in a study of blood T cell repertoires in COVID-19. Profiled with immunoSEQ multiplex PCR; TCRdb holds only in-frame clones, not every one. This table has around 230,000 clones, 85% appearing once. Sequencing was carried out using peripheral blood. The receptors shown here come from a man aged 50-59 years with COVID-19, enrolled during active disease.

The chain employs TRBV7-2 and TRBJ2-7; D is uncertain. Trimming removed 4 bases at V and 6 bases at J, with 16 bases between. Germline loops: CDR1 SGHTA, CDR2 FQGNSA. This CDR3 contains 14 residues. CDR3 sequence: CASSSIAVVREQYF. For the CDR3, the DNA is TGTGCCAGCAGCTCTATCGCCGTTGTTCGCGAGCAGTACTTC.

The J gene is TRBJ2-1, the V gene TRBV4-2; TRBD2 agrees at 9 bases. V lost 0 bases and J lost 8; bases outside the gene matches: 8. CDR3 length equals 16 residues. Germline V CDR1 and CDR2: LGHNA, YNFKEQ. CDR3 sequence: CASSQDRRGGGDEQFF. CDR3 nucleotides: TGTGCCAGCAGCCAAGATCGGCGGGGGGGCGGAGATGAGCAGTTCTTC.

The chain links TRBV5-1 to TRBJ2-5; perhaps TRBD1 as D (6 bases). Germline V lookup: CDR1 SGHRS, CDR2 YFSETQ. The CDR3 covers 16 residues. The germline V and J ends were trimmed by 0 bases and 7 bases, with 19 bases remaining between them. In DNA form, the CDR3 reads TGCGCCAGCAGCTTGGAGGCAGGGGCCCGCCTCGGGACCCAGTACTTC. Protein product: CASSLEAGARLGTQYF.

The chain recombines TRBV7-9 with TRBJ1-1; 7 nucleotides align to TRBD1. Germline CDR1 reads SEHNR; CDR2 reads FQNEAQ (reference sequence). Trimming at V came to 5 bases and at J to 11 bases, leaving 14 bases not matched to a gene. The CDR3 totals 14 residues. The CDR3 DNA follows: TGTGCCAGCAGCGCTCCTCATACAGGGGTCGGGGCTTTCTTT. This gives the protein CASSAPHTGVGAFF. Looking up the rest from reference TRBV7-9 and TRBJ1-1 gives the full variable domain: DTGVSQNPRHKITKRGQNVTFRCDPISEHNRLYWYRQTLGQGPEFLTYFQNEAQLEKSRLLSDRFSAERPKGSFSTLEIQRTEQGDSAMYLCASSAPHTGVGAFFGQGTRLTVV.

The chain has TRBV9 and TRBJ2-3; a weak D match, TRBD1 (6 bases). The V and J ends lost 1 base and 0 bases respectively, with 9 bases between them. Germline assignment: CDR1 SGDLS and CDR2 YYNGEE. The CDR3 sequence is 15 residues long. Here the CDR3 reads CASSVQGTSTDTQYF. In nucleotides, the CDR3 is TGTGCCAGCAGCGTACAGGGGACGAGCACAGATACGCAGTATTTT.

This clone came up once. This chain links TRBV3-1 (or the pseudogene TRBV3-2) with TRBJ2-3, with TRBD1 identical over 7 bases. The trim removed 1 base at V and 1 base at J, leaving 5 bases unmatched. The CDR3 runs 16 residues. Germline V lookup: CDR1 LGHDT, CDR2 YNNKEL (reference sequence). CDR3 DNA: TGTGCCAGCAGCCAAGCGACAGGGAGAGGCACAGATACGCAGTATTTT. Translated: CASSQATGRGTDTQYF.

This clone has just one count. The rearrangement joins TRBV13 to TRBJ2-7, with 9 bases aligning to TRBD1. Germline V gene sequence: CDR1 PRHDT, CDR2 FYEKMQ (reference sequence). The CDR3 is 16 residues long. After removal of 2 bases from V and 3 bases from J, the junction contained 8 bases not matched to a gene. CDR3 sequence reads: CASSLYTGGINYEQYF. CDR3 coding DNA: TGTGCCAGCAGCTTATATACAGGGGGCATCAACTACGAGCAGTACTTC.

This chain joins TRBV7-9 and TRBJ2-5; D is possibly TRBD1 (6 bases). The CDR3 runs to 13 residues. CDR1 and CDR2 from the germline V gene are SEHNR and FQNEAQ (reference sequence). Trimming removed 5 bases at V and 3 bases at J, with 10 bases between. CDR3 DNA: TGTGCCAGCAGCCAACAGGGTGAAGAGACCCAGTACTTC. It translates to CASSQQGEETQYF.

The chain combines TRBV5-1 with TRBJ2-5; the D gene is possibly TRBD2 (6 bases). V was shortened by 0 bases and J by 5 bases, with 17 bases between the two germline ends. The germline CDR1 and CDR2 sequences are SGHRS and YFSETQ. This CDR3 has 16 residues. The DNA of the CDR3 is TGCGCCAGCAGCTTGGTTGTGCCCAAAAGCGGGGAGACCCAGTACTTC. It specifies CASSLVVPKSGETQYF.

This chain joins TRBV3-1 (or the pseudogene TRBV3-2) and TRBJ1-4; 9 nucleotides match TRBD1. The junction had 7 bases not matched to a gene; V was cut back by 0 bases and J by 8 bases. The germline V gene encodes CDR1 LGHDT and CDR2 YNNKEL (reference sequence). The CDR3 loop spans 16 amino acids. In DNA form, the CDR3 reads TGTGCCAGCAGCCAAGACTGGGGACAGGGACGGGAAAAACTGTTTTTT. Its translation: CASSQDWGQGREKLFF.

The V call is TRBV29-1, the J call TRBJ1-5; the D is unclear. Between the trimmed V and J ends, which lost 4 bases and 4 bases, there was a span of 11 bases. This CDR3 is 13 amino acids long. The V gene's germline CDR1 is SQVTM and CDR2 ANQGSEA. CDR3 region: CSVARGPNQPQHF. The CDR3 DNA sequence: TGCAGCGTTGCTCGGGGTCCAAATCAGCCCCAGCATTTT.

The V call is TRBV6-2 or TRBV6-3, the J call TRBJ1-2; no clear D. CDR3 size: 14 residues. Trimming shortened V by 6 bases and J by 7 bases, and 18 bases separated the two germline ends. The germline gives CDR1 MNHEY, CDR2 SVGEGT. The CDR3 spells CASSPASRRGGYTF. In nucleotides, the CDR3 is TGTGCCAGCAGCCCCGCAAGTAGGCGAGGTGGCTACACCTTC.

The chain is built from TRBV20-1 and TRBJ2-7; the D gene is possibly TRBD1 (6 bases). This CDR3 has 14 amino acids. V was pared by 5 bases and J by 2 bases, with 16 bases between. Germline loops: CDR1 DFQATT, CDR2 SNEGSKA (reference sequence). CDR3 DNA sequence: TGCAGTGCTCGTGACGGGACAAGTACCTACGAGCAGTACTTC. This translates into CSARDGTSTYEQYF.

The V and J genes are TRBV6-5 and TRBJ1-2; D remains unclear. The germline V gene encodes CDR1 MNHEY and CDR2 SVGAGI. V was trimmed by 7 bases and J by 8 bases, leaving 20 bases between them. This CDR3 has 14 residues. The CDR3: CASTDGDRQQGYTF. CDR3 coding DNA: TGTGCCAGCACCGACGGGGATAGGCAGCAAGGCTACACCTTC.